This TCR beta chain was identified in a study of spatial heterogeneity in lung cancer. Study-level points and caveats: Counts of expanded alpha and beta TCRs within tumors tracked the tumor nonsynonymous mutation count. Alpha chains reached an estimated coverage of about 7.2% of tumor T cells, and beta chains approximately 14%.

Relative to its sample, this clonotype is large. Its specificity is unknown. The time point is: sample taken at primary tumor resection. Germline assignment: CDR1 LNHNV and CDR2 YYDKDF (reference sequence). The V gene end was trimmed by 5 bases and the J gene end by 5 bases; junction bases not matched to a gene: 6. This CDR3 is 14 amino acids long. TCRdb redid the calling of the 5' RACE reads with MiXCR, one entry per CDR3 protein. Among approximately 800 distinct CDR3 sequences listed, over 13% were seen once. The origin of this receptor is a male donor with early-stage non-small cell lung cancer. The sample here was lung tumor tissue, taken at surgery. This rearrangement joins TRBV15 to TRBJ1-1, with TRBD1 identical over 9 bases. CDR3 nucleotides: TGTGCCACCAGCGAACAGGGGGCTTTAACTGAAGCTTTCTTT. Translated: CATSEQGALTEAFF.